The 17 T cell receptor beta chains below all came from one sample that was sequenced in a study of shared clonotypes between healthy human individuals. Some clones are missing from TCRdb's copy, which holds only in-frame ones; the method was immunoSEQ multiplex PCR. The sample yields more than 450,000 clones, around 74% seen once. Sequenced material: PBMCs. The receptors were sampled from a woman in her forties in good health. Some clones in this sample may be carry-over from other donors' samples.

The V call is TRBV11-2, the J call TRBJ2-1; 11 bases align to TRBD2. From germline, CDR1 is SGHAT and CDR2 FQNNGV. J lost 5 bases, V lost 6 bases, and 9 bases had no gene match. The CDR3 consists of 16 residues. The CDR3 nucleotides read TGTGCCAGCAGTTTTAATAGCGGGAGGGCTAACAATGAGCAGTTCTTC. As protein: CASSFNSGRANNEQFF.

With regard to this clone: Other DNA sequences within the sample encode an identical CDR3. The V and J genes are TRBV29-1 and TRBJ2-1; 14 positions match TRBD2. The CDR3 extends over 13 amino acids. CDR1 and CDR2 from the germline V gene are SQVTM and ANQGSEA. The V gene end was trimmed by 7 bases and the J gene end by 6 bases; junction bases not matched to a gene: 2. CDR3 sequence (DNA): TGCAGCGCCGGGACTAGCGGGAGCAATGAGCAGTTCTTC. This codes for CSAGTSGSNEQFF.

The CDR3 is CASSRVRAPYEQYF. The CDR3 nucleotides are TGTGCCAGCAGCCGGGTGAGGGCACCCTACGAGCAGTACTTC. The V gene is TRBV21-1, the J gene TRBJ2-7; the table's D call, TRBD2, has no DNA check behind it. TRBV21-1 is designated a pseudogene. This CDR3 is 14 amino acids long.

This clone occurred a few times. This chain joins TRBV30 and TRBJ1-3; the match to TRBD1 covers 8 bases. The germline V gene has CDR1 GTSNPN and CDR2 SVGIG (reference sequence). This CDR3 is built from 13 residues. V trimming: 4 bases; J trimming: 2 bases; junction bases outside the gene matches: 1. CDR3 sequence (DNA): TGTGCCTGGAACAGGGGGACTGGAAACACCATATATTTT. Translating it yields CAWNRGTGNTIYF.

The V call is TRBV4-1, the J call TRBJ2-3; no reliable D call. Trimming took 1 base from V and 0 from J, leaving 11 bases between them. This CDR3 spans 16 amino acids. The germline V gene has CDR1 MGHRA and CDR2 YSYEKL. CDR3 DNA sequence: TGCGCCAGCAGCCAAGTTTTCGGTGGGAGCACAGATACGCAGTATTTT. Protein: CASSQVFGGSTDTQYF.

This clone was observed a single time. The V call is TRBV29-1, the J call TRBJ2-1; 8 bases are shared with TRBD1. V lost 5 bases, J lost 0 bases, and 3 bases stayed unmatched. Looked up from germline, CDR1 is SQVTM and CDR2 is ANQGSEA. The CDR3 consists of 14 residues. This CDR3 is CSVRDRSSYNEQFF. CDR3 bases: TGCAGCGTTCGGGACAGGAGCTCCTACAATGAGCAGTTCTTC.

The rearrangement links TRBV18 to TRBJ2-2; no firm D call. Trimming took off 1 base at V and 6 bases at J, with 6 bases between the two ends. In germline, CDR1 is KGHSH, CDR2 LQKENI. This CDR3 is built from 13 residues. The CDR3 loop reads CASSPQVAGELFF. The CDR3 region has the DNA TGTGCCAGCTCACCACAAGTGGCCGGGGAGCTGTTTTTT.

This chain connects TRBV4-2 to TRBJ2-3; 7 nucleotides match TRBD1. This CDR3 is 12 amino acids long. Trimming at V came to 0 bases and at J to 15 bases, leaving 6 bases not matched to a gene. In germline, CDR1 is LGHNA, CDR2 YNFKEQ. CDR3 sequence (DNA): TGTGCCAGCAGCCAAGAGGGCAGGGGGACCTATTTT. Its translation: CASSQEGRGTYF.

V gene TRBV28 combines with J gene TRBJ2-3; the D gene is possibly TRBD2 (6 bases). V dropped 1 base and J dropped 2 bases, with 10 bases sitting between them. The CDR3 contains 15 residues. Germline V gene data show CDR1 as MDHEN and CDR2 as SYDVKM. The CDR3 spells CASSLLTGATDTQYF. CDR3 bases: TGTGCCAGCAGTTTATTGACGGGAGCCACAGATACGCAGTATTTT. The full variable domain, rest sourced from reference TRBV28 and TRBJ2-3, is DVKVTQSSRYLVKRTGEKVFLECVQDMDHENMFWYRQDPGLGLRLIYFSYDVKMKEKGDIPEGYSVSREKKERFSLILESASTNQTSMYLCASSLLTGATDTQYFGPGTRLTVL.

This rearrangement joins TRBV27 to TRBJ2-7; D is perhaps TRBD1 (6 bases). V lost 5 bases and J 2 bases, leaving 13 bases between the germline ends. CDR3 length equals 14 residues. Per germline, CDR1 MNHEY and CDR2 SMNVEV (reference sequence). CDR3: CASSQGLHPYEQYF. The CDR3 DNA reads TGTGCCAGCAGTCAGGGGCTTCATCCCTACGAGCAGTACTTC.

CDR3 nucleotide sequence: TGCGCCAGCAGCTTAGGAGCGGCCCAGGACTACGAGCAGTACTTC. Its protein product is CASSLGAAQDYEQYF. This chain uses TRBV5-1 with TRBJ2-7, with D possibly being TRBD2 (5 bases). The germline gives CDR1 SGHRS, CDR2 YFSETQ. V was clipped by 2 bases and J by 3 bases, with 15 bases between them. CDR3 length: 15 amino acids.

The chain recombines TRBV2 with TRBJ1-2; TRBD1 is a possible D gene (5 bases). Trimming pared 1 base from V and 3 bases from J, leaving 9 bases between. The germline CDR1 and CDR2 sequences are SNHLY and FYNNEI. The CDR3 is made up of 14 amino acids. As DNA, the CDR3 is TGTGCCAGCAGTGAAGGGGGCATCGACTATGGCTACACCTTC. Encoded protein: CASSEGGIDYGYTF.

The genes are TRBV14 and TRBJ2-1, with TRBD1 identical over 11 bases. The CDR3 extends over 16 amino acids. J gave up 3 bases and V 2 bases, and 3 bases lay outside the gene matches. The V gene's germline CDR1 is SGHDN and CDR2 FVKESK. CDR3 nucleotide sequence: TGTGCCAGCAGCCAACCCGGGACAGGGGGCTACAATGAGCAGTTCTTC. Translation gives CASSQPGTGGYNEQFF.

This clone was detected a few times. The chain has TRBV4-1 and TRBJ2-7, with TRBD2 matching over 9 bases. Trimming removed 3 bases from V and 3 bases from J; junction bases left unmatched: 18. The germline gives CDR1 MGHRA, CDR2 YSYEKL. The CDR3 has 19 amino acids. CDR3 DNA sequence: TGCGCCAGCAGCCAGCGGGGACTGGGGGCGGGAGGGCCCCTCTACGAGCAGTACTTC. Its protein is CASSQRGLGAGGPLYEQYF.

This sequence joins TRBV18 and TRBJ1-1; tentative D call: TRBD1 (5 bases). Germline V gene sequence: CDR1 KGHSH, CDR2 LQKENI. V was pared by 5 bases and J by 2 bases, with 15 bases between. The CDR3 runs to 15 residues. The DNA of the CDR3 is TGTGCCAGCTCATCCGGGACGGGACTAAACACTGAAGCTTTCTTT. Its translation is CASSSGTGLNTEAFF.

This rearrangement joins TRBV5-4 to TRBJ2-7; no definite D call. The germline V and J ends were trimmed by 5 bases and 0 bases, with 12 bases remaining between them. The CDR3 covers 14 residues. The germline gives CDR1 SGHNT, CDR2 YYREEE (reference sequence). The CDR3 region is CASRPAWGSYEQYF. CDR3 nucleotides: TGTGCCAGCAGGCCAGCGTGGGGCTCCTACGAGCAGTACTTC. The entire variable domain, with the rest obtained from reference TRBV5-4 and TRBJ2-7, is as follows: ETGVTQSPTHLIKTRGQQVTLRCSSQSGHNTVSWYQQALGQGPQFIFQYYREEENGRGNFPPRFSGLQFPNYSSELNVNALELDDSALYLCASRPAWGSYEQYFGPGTRLTVT.

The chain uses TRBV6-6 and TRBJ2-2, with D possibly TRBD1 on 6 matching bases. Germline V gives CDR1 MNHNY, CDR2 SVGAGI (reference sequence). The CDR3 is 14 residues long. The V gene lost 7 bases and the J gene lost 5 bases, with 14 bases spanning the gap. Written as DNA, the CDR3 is TGTGCCAGCACCATCCTCAGGGGTACCGGGGAGCTGTTTTTT. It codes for CASTILRGTGELFF.